This entry is about one T cell receptor beta chain. The sample comes from a study of shared T cell receptors in the human thymus. This table comes from immunoSEQ multiplex PCR, and its TCRdb copy is limited to in-frame clones, with some not included. The sample carries 500,000 to 750,000 clones, 70% to 90% recorded once. The germline gives CDR1 KGHSH, CDR2 LQKENI. The CDR3 contains 16 residues. V shed 4 bases and J shed 0 bases, with 13 bases lying between them. The same sample was also used in a study of human thymus T cells. Per that study: Among unrelated individuals, related research reported thymic repertoires that overlapped highly.

Specimen: thymocytes. The sequence derives from a boy in the first two years of life with a congenital heart defect. V and J are TRBV18 and TRBJ1-3; D remains unclear. CDR3 sequence reads: CASSLPGRLSGNTIYF. CDR3 DNA sequence: TGTGCCAGCTCACTCCCGGGGAGACTCTCTGGAAACACCATATATTTT.